Included here is one T cell receptor beta chain sequence, with context. This clonotype appeared many times. Its antigen is unknown. No base-level quality is on record; no much larger clone is a single base apart. This sample is drawn from a study of T cell repertoires in cytomegalovirus infection (dated by TCRdb to between 2019 and 2020). As for the study more broadly: Donor HLA type was relevant to the analysis, because carriage of CMV infection together with the matching HLA type was indicated by public TCR beta signatures.

General findings and caveats noted by the study authors: In both this cohort and an independent roughly 400-donor cohort, the cumulative frequency of public TCR beta family members distinguished carriers of CMV infection plus the relevant HLA type. The ex vivo response was dominated by HLA-C-restricted CMV-specific TCR beta clonotypes, which also provided the single most frequent clonotype in two of eight donors.

TCRdb lists the instrument as Illumina HiSeq 1500. TCRdb reran the public reads through fastp at Q25 and MiXCR, keeping productive beta chains. Each entry merges the rows of one CDR3 protein and shows their most common DNA and genes. Recorded for this sample are 450,000 to 600,000 distinct CDR3 sequences; about 11% of them occurred a single time. Of the sample, roughly 10% is held by the ten largest clones. The germline V gene specifies SNHLY as CDR1 and FYNNEI as CDR2. From cysteine to phenylalanine, the CDR3 is 14 amino acids long. Only the CDR3 portion is preserved as DNA: 42 bases, with reading frame beginning at the first base. V is clipped by 6 bases and J by 10 bases, and the sequence between their germline boundaries is 16 bases long.

The V and J genes are TRBV2 and TRBJ1-6; TRBD1 is perhaps the D gene, given 5 matching bases. The source material was PBMCs. This sequence was found in a human donor in good health (CMV status not recorded). Some clones in this sample may be carry-over from other donors' samples. The bases read TGTGCCAGCAGCGAGGGGACCGCGGGGTCACCCCTCCACTTT. It translates to CASSEGTAGSPLHF.